The 14 T cell receptor beta chains reported below all come from one sample, sequenced in a study of glioma-infiltrating T cells. The iRepertoire nested amplicon-rescue multiplex PCR amplified TCR alpha and beta CDR3s from RNA. TCRdb processed the multiplex PCR reads anew with MiXCR; each CDR3 protein has one entry. The table shows about 380,000 distinct CDR3 sequences, with 41% occurring only once. Input material: glioma tissue, nonneoplastic brain tissue, or PBMCs (not recorded which). The receptors stem from a human donor with low-grade glioma or glioblastoma, undergoing nonglioma brain surgery, or in good health (not recorded which).

CDR3 nucleotides: TGTGCCAGCAGCCATCCGGGACAGGGTAGTGGCAATGAGCAGTTCTTC. It yields the protein CASSHPGQGSGNEQFF. The chain carries TRBV7-2 and TRBJ2-1, with 9 bases aligning to TRBD1. CDR3 size: 16 residues. Germline V lookup: CDR1 SGHTA, CDR2 FQGNSA. V gave up 5 bases and J gave up 6 bases; unmatched junction bases: 11.

The rearrangement links TRBV7-9 to TRBJ2-5, with TRBD1 identical over 10 bases. The V and J ends lost 5 bases and 3 bases, in that order; junction bases with no gene match: 6. Germline values: CDR1 SEHNR, CDR2 FQNEAQ (reference sequence). The CDR3 spans 15 residues. For the CDR3, the DNA is TGTGCCAGCAGCGCCCGACAGGGGGCTGAAGAGACCCAGTACTTC. It encodes CASSARQGAEETQYF.

This clonotype was detected only a few times. The chain joins TRBV25-1 to TRBJ1-5, with D perhaps TRBD1 (6 bases). Germline V CDR1 and CDR2: MGHDK, SYGVNS. This CDR3 region has 18 residues. The V end was cut by 4 bases, the J end by 0 bases, with 19 bases between. This chain's CDR3 is CASSAPLFSGVSNQPQHF. CDR3 nucleotide sequence: TGTGCCAGCAGTGCCCCCTTATTCTCAGGGGTTAGCAATCAGCCCCAGCATTTT.

The CDR3 region is CSVGSGYTF. Written as DNA, the CDR3 is TGCAGCGTTGGGTCTGGCTACACCTTC. The chain is built from TRBV29-1 and TRBJ1-2, with unresolved D. The V end lost 4 bases, the J end lost 7 bases, and 4 bases lay between the germline ends. The CDR3 extends over 9 amino acids. Germline values: CDR1 SQVTM, CDR2 ANQGSEA. The full variable domain, rest sourced from reference TRBV29-1 and TRBJ1-2, is SAVISQKPSRDICQRGTSLTIQCQVDSQVTMMFWYRQQPGQSLTLIATANQGSEATYESGFVIDKFPISRPNLTFSTLTVSNMSPEDSSIYLCSVGSGYTFGSGTRLTVV.

The chain combines TRBV27 with TRBJ2-2, with no clear D. V was cut by 5 bases and J by 0 bases, with 7 bases left in between. Germline V gene lookup returns CDR1 MNHEY and CDR2 SMNVEV (reference sequence). This CDR3 has 14 residues. The CDR3 loop is CASSANANTGELFF. In nucleotides, the CDR3 is TGTGCCAGCAGTGCCAACGCGAACACCGGGGAGCTGTTTTTT.

The gene calls are TRBV29-1 and TRBJ2-1; TRBD1 might be the D (7 bases). The ends were cut back, 6 bases at V and 9 bases at J, with 21 bases in the middle. Germline lookup yields CDR1 SQVTM and CDR2 ANQGSEA. The CDR3 is made up of 14 amino acids. The CDR3 nucleotides read TGCAGCGTGGCGTGGAGGGGGCAGGTCAGTGAGCAGTTCTTC. It codes for CSVAWRGQVSEQFF.

This clonotype was seen ten or more times. V gene TRBV4-2 combines with J gene TRBJ2-5; no firm D call. The ends were cut back, 5 bases at V and 0 bases at J, with 13 bases in the middle. The germline gives CDR1 LGHNA, CDR2 YNFKEQ. The CDR3 has 15 residues. The DNA for the CDR3 is TGTGCCAGCAGCGACCGGCTGGGGTACCAAGAGACCCAGTACTTC. Translation: CASSDRLGYQETQYF.

The chain is built from TRBV20-1 and TRBJ1-1; perhaps TRBD1 as D (6 bases). Between the trimmed V and J ends, which lost 8 bases and 1 base, there was a span of 8 bases. CDR1 is DFQATT, CDR2 SNEGSKA, per germline (reference sequence). The CDR3 totals 11 residues. CDR3 in DNA: TGCAGTCTGGACAGGAACACTGAAGCTTTCTTT. Protein sequence: CSLDRNTEAFF.

Turning to this clonotype: The conserved phenylalanine or tryptophan is not found at the CDR3 terminus, so this likely reflects a read error. The chain carries TRBV7-6 and TRBJ1-5, with D perhaps matching TRBD1 (5 bases). The CDR3 has 18 residues. Trimming removed 2 bases at V and 0 bases at J, with 17 bases between. Germline lookup yields CDR1 SGHVS and CDR2 FNYEAQ. This CDR3 reads CASSLSTGLSSSNQPQHL. In DNA form, the CDR3 reads TGTGCCAGCAGCTTAAGTACGGGACTTAGCAGTAGCAATCAGCCCCAGCATCTT.

The chain uses TRBV7-2 and TRBJ2-7; D is uncertain. The CDR3 covers 14 residues. The V end was cut by 5 bases, the J end by 6 bases, with 17 bases between. Germline assignment: CDR1 SGHTA and CDR2 FQGNSA. CDR3 sequence reads: CASSMRPRISEQYF. DNA of the CDR3: TGTGCCAGCAGCATGCGGCCACGGATCTCCGAGCAGTACTTC.

The chain recombines TRBV7-2 with TRBJ2-7; TRBD2 agrees at 10 bases. CDR1 is SGHTA, CDR2 FQGNSA, per germline. J lost 3 bases, V lost 1 base, and 9 bases had no gene match. This CDR3 spans 17 amino acids. CDR3 in amino acids: CASSLVLAGVPGYEQYF. The DNA of the CDR3 is TGTGCCAGCAGCTTAGTGCTAGCGGGAGTCCCGGGCTACGAGCAGTACTTC.

This clonotype came up once. The junction does not match germline at one end; this may be a read error. The DNA for the CDR3 is TGTGCCAGCACCACCTCACTGGCGCATCAGTCCTTC. This translates into CASTTSLAHQSF. This rearrangement joins TRBV6-5 to TRBJ2-7; D remains ambiguous. Per the germline V gene, CDR1 is MNHEY and CDR2 is SVGAGI. The CDR3 sequence is 12 residues long.

In this sample, this clonotype turned up many times. This chain connects TRBV28 to TRBJ2-1, with TRBD2 as a possible D gene (5 bases). V lost 5 bases and J 0 bases, leaving 17 bases between the germline ends. Germline CDR1 reads MDHEN; CDR2 reads SYDVKM. The length of the CDR3 is 17 residues. CDR3 sequence: CASSPRGYASSYNEQFF. In DNA, the CDR3 is TGTGCCAGCAGTCCCCGGGGTTACGCGTCCTCCTACAATGAGCAGTTCTTC.

This clonotype was recorded at least ten times. The CDR3, as DNA: TGTGCCACCAGCAGTGAGAGGAGCACAGATACGCAGTATTTT. It specifies CATSSERSTDTQYF. V and J are TRBV15 and TRBJ2-3; D remains ambiguous. Trimming stripped 3 bases from V and 0 bases from J, with 7 bases between. The CDR3 totals 14 residues. The germline V gene encodes CDR1 LNHNV and CDR2 YYDKDF (reference sequence).